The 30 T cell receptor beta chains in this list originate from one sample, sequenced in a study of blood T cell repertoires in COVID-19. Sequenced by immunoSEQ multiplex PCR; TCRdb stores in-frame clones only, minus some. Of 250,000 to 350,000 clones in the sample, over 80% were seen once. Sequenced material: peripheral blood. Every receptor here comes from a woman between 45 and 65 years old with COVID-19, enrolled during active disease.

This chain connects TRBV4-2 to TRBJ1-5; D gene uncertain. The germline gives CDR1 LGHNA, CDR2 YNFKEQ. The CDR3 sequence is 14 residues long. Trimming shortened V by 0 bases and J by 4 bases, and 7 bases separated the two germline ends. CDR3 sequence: CASSQDRGNQPQHF. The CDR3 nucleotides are TGTGCCAGCAGCCAAGATCGAGGGAATCAGCCCCAGCATTTT.

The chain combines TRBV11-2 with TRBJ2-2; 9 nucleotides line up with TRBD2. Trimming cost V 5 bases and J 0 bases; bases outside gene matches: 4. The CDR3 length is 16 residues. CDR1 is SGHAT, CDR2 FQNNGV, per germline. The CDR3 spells CASSPGLASNTGELFF. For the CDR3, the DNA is TGTGCCAGCAGCCCTGGACTAGCGTCGAACACCGGGGAGCTGTTTTTT.

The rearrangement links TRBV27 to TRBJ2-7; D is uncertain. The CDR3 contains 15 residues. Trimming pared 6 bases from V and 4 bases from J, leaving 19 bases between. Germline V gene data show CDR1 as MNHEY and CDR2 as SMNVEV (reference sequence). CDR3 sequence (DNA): TGTGCCAGCAGCCCCTTAGTCGACGGGTGGTACGAGCAGTACTTC. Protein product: CASSPLVDGWYEQYF.

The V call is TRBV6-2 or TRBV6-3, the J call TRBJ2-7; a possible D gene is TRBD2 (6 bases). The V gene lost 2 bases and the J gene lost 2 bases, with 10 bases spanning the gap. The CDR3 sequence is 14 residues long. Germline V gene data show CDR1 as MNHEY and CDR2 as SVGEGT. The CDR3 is CASSYGLSTYEQYF. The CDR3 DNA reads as TGTGCCAGCAGTTACGGACTATCAACCTACGAGCAGTACTTC.

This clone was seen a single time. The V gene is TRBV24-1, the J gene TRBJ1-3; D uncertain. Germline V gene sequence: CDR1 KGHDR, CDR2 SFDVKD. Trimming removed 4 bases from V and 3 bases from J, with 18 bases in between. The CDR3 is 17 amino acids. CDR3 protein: CATSDNYGVVGGNTIYF. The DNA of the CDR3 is TGTGCCACCAGTGACAACTACGGTGTAGTCGGTGGAAACACCATATATTTT.

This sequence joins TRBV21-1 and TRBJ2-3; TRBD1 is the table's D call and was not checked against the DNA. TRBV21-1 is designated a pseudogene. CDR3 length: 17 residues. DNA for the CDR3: TGTGCCAGCAGCAAAGTGCGACAGGGGATACGCACAGATACGCAGTATTTT. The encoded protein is CASSKVRQGIRTDTQYF.

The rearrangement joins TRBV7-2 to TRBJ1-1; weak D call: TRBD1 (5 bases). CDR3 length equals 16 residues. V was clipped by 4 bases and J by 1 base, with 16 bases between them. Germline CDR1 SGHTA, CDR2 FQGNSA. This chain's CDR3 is CASSSQAGRTNTEAFF. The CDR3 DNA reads TGTGCCAGCAGCTCCCAGGCGGGACGGACGAACACTGAAGCTTTCTTT.

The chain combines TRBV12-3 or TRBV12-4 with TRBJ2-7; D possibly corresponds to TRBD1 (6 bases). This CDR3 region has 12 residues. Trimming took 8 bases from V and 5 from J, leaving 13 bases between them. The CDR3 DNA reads TGTGCCAGCCGCAGGGGTATGAACGAGCAGTACTTC. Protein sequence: CASRRGMNEQYF.

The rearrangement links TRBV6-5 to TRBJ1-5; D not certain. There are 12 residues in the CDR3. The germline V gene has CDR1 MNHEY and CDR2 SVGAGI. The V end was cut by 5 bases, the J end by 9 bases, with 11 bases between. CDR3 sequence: CASSMSRGPQHF. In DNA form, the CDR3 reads TGTGCCAGCAGTATGAGCCGGGGGCCCCAGCATTTT.

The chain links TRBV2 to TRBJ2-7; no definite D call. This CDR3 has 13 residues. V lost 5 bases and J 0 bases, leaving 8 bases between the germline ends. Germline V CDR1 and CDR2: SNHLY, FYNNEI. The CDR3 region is CASSPEASYEQYF. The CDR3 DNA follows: TGTGCCAGCAGTCCAGAGGCCTCCTACGAGCAGTACTTC.

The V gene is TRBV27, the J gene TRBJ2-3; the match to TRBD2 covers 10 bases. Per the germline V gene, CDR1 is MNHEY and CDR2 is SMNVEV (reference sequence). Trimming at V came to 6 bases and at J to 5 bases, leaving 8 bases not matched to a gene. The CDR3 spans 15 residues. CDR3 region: CASRALAGEGDTQYF. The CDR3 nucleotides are TGTGCCAGCAGGGCCCTAGCGGGAGAGGGAGATACGCAGTATTTT.

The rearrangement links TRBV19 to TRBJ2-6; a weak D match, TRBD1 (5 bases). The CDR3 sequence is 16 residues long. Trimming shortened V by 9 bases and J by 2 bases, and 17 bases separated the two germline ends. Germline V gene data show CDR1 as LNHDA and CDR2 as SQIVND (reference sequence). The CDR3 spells CASSGQGSAGANVLTF. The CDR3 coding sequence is TGTGCCAGCAGTGGGCAGGGTTCTGCTGGGGCCAACGTCCTGACTTTC.

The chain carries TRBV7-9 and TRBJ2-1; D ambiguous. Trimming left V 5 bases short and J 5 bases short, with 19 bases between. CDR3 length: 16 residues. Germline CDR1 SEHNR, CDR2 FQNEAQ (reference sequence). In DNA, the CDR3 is TGTGCCAGCAGCCCGAGGTGGGTCGCGTCCAACAATGAGCAGTTCTTC. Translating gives CASSPRWVASNNEQFF.

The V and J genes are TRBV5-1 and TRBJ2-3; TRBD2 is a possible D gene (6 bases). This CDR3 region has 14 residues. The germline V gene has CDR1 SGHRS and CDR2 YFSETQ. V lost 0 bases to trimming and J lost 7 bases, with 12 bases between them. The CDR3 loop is CASSLGRELNTQYF. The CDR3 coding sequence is TGCGCCAGCAGCTTGGGTCGGGAGTTAAATACGCAGTATTTT.

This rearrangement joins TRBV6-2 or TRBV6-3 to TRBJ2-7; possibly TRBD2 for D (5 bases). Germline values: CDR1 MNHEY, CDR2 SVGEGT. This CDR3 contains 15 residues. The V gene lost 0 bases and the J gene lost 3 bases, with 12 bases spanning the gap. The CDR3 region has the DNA TGTGCCAGCAGTTACTCGATTCCTAGCCTCTACGAGCAGTACTTC. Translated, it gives CASSYSIPSLYEQYF.

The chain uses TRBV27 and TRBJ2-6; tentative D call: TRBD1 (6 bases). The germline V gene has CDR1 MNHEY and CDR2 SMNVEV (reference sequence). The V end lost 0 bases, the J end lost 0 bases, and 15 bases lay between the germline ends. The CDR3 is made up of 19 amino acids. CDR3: CASSLSERQVSSGANVLTF. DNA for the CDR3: TGTGCCAGCAGTTTATCGGAGAGACAGGTGAGCTCTGGGGCCAACGTCCTGACTTTC.

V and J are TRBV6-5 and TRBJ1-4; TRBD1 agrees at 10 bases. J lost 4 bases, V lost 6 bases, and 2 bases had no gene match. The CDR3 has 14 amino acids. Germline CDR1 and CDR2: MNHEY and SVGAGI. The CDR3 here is CASSRDRGNEKLFF. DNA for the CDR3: TGTGCCAGCAGCCGGGACAGGGGTAATGAAAAACTGTTTTTT.

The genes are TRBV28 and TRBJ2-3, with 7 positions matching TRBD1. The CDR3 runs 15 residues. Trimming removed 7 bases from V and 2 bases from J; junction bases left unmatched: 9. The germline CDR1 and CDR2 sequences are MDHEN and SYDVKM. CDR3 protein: CASIKTGWYTDTQYF. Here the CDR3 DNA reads TGTGCCAGCATCAAGACAGGGTGGTACACAGATACGCAGTATTTT.

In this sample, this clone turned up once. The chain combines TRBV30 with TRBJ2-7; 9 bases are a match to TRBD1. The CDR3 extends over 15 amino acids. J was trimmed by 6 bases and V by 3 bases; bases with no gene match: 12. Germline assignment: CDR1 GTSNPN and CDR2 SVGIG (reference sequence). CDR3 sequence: CAWRNRDRVTSEQYF. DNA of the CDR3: TGTGCCTGGAGGAACCGGGACAGGGTAACCAGCGAGCAGTACTTC.

CDR3 amino acids: CASSFFGRAVAGDTGELFF. CDR3 bases: TGCGCCAGCAGCTTTTTTGGTCGGGCGGTAGCGGGAGACACCGGGGAGCTGTTTTTT. The chain uses TRBV5-1 and TRBJ2-2, with TRBD2 matching over 9 bases. V gave up 2 bases and J gave up 3 bases; unmatched junction bases: 14. Germline lookup yields CDR1 SGHRS and CDR2 YFSETQ. The CDR3 extends over 19 amino acids.

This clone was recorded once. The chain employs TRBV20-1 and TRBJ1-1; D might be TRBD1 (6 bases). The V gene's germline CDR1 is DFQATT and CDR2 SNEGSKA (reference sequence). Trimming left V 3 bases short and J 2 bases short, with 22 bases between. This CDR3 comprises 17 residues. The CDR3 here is CSASTGISSLGNTEAFF. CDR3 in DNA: TGCAGTGCTAGTACAGGGATTTCATCCTTGGGTAACACTGAAGCTTTCTTT.

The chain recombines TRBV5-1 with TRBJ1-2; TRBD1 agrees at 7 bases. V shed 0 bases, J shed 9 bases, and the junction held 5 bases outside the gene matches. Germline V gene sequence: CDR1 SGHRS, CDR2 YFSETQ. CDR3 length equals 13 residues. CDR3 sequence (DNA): TGCGCCAGCAGCTTGGGAGGGGGCTTAAGCTACACCTTC. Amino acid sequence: CASSLGGGLSYTF.

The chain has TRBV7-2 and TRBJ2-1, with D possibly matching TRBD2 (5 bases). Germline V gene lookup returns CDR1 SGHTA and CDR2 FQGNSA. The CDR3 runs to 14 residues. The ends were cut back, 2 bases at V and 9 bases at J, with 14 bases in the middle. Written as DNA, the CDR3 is TGTGCCAGCAGCTTAACCCGGTTTCGGGGTGAGCAGTTCTTC. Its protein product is CASSLTRFRGEQFF.

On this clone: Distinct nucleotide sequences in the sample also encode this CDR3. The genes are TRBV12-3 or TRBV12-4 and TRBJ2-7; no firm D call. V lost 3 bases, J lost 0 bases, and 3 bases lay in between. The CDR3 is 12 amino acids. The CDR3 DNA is TGTGCCAGCAGTTTTTACTCCTACGAGCAGTACTTC. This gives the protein CASSFYSYEQYF.

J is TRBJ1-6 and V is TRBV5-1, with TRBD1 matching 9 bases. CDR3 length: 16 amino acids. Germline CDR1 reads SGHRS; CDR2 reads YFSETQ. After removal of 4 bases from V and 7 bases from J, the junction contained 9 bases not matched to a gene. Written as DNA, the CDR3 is TGCGCCAGCAGCATTAGCGGACAGGGGAAAAATTCACCCCTCCACTTT. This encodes CASSISGQGKNSPLHF. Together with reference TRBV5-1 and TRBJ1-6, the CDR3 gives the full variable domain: KAGVTQTPRYLIKTRGQQVTLSCSPISGHRSVSWYQQTPGQGLQFLFEYFSETQRNKGNFPGRFSGRQFSNSRSEMNVSTLELGDSALYLCASSISGQGKNSPLHFGNGTRLTVT.

DNA for the CDR3: TGTGCCAGCAGCGTAAGTTACTCGAGCTCCTACGAGCAGTACTTC. Translating it yields CASSVSYSSSYEQYF. The rearrangement uses TRBV9 and TRBJ2-7; D unresolved. Germline V gives CDR1 SGDLS, CDR2 YYNGEE. V was cut by 1 base and J by 0 bases, with 11 bases left in between. This CDR3 has 15 residues. Complete variable domain (other parts from reference TRBV9 and TRBJ2-7): DSGVTQTPKHLITATGQRVTLRCSPRSGDLSVYWYQQSLDQGLQFLIQYYNGEERAKGNILERFSAQQFPDLHSELNLSSLELGDSALYFCASSVSYSSSYEQYFGPGTRLTVT.

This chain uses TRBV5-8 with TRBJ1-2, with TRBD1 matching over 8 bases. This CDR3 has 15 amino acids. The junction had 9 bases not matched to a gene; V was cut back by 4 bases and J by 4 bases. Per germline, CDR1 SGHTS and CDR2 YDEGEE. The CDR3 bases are TGTGCCAGCAGCCCATCCGGGACAGGCTTCTATGGCTACACCTTC. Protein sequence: CASSPSGTGFYGYTF.

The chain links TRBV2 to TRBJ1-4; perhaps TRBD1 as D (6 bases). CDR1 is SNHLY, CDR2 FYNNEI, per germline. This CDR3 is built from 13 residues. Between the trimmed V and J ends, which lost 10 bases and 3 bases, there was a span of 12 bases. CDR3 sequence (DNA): TGTGCCACCAGACAGGTGGCTAATGAAAAACTGTTTTTT. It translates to CATRQVANEKLFF. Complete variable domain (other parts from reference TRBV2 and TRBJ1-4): EPEVTQTPSHQVTQMGQEVILRCVPISNHLYFYWYRQILGQKVEFLVSFYNNEISEKSEIFDDQFSVERPDGSNFTLKIRSTKLEDSAMYFCATRQVANEKLFFGSGTQLSVL.

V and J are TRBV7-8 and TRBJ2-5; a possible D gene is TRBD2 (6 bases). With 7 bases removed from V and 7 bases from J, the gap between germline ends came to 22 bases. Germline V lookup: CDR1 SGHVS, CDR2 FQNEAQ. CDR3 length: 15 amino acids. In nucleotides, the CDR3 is TGTGCCAGCATCACAATATTAGGGACTGGAGGGACCCAGTACTTC. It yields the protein CASITILGTGGTQYF. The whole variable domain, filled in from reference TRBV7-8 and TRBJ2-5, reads GAGVSQSPRYKVAKRGQDVALRCDPISGHVSLFWYQQALGQGPEFLTYFQNEAQLDKSGLPSDRFFAERPEGSVSTLKIQRTQQEDSAVYLCASITILGTGGTQYFGPGTRLLVL.

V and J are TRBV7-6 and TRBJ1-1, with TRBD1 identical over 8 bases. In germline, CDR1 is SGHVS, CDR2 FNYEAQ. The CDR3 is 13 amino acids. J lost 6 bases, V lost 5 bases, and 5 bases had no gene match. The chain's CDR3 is CASSPYRGAEAFF. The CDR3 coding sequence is TGTGCCAGCAGCCCGTACAGGGGGGCTGAAGCTTTCTTT.